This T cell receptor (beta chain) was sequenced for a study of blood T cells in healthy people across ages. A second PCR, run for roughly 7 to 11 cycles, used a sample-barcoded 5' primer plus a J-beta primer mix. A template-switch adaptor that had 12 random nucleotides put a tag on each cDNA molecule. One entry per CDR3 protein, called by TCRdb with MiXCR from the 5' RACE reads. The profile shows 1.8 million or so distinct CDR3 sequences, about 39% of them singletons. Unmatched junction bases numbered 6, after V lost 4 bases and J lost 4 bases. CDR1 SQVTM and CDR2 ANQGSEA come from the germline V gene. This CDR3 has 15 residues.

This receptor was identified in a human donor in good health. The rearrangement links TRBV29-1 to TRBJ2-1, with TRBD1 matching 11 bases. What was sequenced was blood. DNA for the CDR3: TGCAGCGTTGTACTTGGGACAGGGGGTTACAATGAGCAGTTCTTC. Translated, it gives CSVVLGTGGYNEQFF.